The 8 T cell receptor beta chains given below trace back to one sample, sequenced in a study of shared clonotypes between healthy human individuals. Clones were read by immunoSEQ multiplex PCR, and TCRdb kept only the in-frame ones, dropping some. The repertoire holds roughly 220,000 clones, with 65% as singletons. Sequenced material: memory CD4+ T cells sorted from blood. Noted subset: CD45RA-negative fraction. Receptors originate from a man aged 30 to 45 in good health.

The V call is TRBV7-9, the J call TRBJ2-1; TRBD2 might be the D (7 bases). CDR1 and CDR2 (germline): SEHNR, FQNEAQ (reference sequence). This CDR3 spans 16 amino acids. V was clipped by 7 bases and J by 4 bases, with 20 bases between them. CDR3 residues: CASNRAGLPGYNEQFF. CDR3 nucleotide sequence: TGTGCCAGCAACAGGGCGGGACTACCCGGATACAATGAGCAGTTCTTC.

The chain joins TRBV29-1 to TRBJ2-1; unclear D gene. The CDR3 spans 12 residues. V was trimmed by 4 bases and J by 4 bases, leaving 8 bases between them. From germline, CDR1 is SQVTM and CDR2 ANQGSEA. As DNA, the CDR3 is TGCAGCGTTGGTAGGTCTTACAATGAGCAGTTCTTC. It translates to CSVGRSYNEQFF.

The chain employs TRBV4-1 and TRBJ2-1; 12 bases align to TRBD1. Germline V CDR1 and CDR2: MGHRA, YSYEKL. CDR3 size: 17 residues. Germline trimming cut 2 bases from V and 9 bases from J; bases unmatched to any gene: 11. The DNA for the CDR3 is TGCGCCAGCAGCCAATCCGAAACGGGACAGGGGGCGGGTGAGCAGTTCTTC. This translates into CASSQSETGQGAGEQFF.

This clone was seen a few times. DNA of the CDR3: TGTGCCAGCAGCCAAGGGCTAGCGGGAGGCGGCGAGCAGTACTTC. Its translation is CASSQGLAGGGEQYF. The V and J genes are TRBV14 and TRBJ2-7, with 11 bases lining up with TRBD2. CDR3 size: 15 residues. Germline CDR1 SGHDN, CDR2 FVKESK. V lost 1 base to trimming and J lost 6 bases; unmatched junction nucleotides: 5.

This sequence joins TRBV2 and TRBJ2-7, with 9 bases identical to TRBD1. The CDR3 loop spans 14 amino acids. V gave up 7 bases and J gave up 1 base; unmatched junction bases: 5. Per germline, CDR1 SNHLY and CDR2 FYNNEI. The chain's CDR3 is CASTRDRESYEQYF. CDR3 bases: TGTGCCAGCACCAGGGACAGGGAATCCTACGAGCAGTACTTC.

CDR3 protein: CASSRTGTTRDEQFF. The DNA for the CDR3 is TGTGCCAGCAGCCGAACCGGGACGACTAGGGATGAGCAGTTCTTC. The V call is TRBV14, the J call TRBJ2-1; tentatively, D is TRBD2 (6 bases). Trimming left V 4 bases short and J 8 bases short, with 18 bases between. The CDR3 has 15 residues. CDR1 is SGHDN, CDR2 FVKESK, per germline.

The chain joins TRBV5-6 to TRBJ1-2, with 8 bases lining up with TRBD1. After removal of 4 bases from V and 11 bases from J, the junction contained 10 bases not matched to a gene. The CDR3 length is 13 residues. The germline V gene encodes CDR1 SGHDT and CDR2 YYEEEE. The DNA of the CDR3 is TGTGCCAGCAGCAAGACAGGGGTGGGAGCATACACCTTC. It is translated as CASSKTGVGAYTF.

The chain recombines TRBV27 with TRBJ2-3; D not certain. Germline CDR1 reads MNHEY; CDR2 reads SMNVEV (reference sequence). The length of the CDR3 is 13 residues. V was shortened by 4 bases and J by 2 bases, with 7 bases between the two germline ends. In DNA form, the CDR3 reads TGTGCCAGCAGTTCCCCCCACACAGATACGCAGTATTTT. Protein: CASSSPHTDTQYF.